The text below deals with one T cell receptor beta chain. These data originate in a study of blood T cell repertoires in COVID-19. In the authors' workflow: Amplification of reference gene primers provided the estimated nucleated cell counts. This table comes from immunoSEQ multiplex PCR, and its TCRdb copy is limited to in-frame clones, with some not included. The DNA gave D and trimming, while V, J and clone size come from that table. The table lists about 390,000 clones, around nine tenths of them singletons, with roughly a tenth in the top ten. Researchers sorted participants into cohorts using their self-reported clinical history. This TCR derives from a woman aged 50 to 60 who had recovered from COVID-19. Specimen: PBMCs or T cells enriched from blood (not recorded which).

The CDR3 DNA reads as TGTGCCAGCAGTTCGGGGGCTGGAAACACCATATATTTT. Encoded protein: CASSSGAGNTIYF. The chain links TRBV27 to TRBJ1-3; perhaps TRBD1 as D (5 bases). Germline loops: CDR1 MNHEY, CDR2 SMNVEV (reference sequence). The germline V and J ends were trimmed by 4 bases and 2 bases, with 6 bases remaining between them. CDR3 length equals 13 residues.